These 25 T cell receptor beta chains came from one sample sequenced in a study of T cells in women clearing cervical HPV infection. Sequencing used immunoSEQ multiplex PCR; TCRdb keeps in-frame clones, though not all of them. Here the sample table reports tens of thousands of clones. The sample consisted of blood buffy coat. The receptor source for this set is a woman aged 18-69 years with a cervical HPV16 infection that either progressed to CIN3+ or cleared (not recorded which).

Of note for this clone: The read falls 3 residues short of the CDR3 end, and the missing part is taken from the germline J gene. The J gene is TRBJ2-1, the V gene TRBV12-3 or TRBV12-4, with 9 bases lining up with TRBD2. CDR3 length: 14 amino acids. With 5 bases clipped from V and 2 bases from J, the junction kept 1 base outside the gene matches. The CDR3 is CASSGLATYNEQFF. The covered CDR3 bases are TGTGCCAGCAGTGGACTAGCGACCTACAATGAG.

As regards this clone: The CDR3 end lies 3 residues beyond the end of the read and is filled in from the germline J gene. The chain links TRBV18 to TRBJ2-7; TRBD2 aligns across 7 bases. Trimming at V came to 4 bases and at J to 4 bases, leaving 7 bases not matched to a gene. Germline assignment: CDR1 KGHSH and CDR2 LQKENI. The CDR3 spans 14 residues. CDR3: CASSRPGLPYEQYF. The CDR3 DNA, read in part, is TGTGCCAGCTCACGCCCGGGACTACCGTACGAG.

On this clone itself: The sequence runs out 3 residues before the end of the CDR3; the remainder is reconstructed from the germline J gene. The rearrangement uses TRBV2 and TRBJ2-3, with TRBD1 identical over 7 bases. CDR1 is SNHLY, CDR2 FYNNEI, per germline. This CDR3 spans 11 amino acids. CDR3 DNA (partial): TGTGCCAGCAGTGAGCAGGGGGCG. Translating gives CASSEQGA. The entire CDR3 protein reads CASSEQGAQYF.

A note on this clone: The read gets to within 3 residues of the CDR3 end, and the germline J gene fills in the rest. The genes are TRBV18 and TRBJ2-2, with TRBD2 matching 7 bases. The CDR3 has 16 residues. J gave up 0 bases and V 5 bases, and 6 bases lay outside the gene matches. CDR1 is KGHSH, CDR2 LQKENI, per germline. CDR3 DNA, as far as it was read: TGTGCCAGCTCAACCCAAGCGGGAACGAACACCGGGGAG. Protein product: CASSTQAGTNTGE. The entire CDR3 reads CASSTQAGTNTGELFF.

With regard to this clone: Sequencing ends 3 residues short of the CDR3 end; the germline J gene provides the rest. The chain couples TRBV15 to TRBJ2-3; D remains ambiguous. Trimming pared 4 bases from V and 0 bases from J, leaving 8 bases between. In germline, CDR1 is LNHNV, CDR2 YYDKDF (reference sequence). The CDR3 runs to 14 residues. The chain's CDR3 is CATSTTTSTDTQYF. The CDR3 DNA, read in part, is TGTGCCACCAGCACGACAACTAGCACAGATACG.

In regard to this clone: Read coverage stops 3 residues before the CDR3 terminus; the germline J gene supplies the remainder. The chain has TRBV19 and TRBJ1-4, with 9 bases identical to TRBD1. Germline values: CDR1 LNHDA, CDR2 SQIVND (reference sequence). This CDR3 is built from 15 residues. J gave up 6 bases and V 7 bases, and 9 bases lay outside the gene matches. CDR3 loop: CASMNSWTGDEKLFF. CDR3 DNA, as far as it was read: TGTGCCAGTATGAATTCATGGACAGGGGATGAAAAA.

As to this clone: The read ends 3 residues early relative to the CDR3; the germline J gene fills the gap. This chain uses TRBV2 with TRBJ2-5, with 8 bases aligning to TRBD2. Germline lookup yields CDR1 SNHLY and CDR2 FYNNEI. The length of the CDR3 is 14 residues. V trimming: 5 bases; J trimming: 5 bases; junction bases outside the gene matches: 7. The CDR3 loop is CASSPMREAETQYF. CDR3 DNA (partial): TGTGCCAGCAGTCCGATGCGGGAGGCGGAGACC.

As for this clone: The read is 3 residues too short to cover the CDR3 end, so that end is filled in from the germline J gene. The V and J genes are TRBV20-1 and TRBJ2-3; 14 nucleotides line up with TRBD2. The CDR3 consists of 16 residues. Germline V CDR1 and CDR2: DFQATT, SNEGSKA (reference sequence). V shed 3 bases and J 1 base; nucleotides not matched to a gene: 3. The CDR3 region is CSASGLAGGRTDTQYF. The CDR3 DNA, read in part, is TGCAGTGCTAGTGGACTAGCGGGGGGCCGCACAGATACG.

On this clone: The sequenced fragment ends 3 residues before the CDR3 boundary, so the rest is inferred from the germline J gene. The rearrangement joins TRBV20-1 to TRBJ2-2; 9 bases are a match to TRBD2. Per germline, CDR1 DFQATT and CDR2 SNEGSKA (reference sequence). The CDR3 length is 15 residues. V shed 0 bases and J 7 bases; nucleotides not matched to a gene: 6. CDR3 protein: CSARDLAGGFGELFF. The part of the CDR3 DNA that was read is TGCAGTGCTAGAGATCTGGCGGGGGGGTTCGGGGAG.

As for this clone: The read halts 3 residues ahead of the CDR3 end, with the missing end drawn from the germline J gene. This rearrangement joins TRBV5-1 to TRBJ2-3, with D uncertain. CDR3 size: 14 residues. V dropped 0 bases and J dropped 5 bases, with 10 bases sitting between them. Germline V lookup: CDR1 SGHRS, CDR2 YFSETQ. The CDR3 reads CASSLGLVVDTQYF. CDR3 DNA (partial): TGCGCCAGCAGCTTGGGACTCGTAGTAGATACG. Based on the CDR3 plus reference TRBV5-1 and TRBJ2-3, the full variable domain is KAGVTQTPRYLIKTRGQQVTLSCSPISGHRSVSWYQQTPGQGLQFLFEYFSETQRNKGNFPGRFSGRQFSNSRSEMNVSTLELGDSALYLCASSLGLVVDTQYFGPGTRLTVL.

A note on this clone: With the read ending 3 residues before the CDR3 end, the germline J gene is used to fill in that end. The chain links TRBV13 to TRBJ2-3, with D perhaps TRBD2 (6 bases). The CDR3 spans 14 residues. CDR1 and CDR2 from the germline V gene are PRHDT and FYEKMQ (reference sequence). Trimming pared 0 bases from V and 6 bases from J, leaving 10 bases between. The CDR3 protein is CASSLGTRGDTQYF. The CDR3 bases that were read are TGTGCCAGCAGCTTAGGGACTAGAGGGGATACG.

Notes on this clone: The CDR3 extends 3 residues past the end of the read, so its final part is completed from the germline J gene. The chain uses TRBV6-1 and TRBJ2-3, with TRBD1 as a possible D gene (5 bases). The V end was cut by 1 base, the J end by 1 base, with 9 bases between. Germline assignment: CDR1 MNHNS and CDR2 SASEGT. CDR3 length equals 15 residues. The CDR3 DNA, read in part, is TGTGCCAGCAGTGAAGGAGCCAGGGGCACAGATACG. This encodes CASSEGARGTDT. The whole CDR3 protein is CASSEGARGTDTQYF.

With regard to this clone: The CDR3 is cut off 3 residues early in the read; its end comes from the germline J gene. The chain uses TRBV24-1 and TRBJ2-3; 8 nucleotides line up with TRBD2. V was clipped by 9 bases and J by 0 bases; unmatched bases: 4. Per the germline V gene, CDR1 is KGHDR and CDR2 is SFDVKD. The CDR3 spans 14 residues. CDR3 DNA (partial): TGTGCCACCGAAGTAGCGGGAAGCACAGATACG. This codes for CATEVAGSTDT. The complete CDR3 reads CATEVAGSTDTQYF.

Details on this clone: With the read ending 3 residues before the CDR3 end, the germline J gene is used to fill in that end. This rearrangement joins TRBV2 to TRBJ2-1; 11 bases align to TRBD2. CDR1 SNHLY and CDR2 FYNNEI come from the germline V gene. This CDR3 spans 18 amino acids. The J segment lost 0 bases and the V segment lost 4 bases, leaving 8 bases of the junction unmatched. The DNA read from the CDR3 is TGTGCCAGCAGTGCGGCTAGCGGGAGGTACAGCTCCTACAATGAG. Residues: CASSAASGRYSSYNE. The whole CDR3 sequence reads CASSAASGRYSSYNEQFF.

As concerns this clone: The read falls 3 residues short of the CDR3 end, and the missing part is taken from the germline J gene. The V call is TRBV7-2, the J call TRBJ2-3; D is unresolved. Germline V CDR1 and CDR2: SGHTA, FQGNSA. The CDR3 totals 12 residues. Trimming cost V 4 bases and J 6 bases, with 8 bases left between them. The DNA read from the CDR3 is TGTGCCAGCAGCTCATTAGGGGATACG. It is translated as CASSSLGDT. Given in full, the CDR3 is CASSSLGDTQYF.

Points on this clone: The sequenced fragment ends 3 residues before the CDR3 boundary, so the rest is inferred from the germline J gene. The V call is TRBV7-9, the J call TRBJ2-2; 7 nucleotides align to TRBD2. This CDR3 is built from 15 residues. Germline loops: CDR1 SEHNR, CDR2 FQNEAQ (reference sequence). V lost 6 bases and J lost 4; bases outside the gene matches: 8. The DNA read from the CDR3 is TGTGCCAGCAGTCCGGCCAGCGGGATCACCGGGGAG. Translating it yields CASSPASGITGE. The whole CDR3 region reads CASSPASGITGELFF.

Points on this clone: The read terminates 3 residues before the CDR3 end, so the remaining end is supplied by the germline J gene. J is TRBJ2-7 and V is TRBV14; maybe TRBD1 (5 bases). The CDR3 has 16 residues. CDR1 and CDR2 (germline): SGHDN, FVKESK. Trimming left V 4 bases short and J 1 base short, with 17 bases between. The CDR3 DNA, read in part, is TGTGCCAGCAGCCTCGCTCCAAGGTCAGGGTCCTACGAG. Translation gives CASSLAPRSGSYE. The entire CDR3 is CASSLAPRSGSYEQYF. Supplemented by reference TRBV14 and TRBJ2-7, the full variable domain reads EAGVTQFPSHSVIEKGQTVTLRCDPISGHDNLYWYRRVMGKEIKFLLHFVKESKQDESGMPNNRFLAERTGGTYSTLKVQPAELEDSGVYFCASSLAPRSGSYEQYFGPGTRLTVT.

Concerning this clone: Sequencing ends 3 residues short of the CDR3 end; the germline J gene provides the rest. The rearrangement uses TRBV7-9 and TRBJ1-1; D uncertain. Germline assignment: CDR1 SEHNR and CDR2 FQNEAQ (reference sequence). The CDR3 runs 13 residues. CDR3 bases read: TGTGCCAGCAGCTTAGGGACTAGCGGGAGA. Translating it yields CASSLGTSGR. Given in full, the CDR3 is CASSLGTSGRAFF.

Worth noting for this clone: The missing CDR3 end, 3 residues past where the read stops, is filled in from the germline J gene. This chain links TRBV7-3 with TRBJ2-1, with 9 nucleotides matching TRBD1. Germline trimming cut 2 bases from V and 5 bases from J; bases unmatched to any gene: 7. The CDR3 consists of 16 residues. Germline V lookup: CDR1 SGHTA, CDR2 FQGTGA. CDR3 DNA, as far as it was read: TGTGCCAGCAGCTTACCGGGACAGGGACGACACAATGAG. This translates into CASSLPGQGRHNE. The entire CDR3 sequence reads CASSLPGQGRHNEQFF.

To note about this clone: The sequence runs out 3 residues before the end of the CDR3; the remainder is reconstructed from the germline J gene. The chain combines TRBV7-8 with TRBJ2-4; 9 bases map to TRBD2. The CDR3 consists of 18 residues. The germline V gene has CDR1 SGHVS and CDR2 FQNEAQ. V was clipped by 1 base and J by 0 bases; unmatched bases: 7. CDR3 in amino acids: CASSLGDASGIAKNIQYF. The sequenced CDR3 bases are TGTGCCAGCAGCTTAGGGGACGCTAGCGGGATAGCCAAAAACATT.

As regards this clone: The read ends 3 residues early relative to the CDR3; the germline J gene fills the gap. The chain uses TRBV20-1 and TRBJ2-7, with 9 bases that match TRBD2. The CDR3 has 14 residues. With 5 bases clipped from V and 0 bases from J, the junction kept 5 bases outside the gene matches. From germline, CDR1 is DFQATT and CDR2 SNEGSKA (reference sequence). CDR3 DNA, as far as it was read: TGCAGTGCTCTACTAGCGGGTCGCTCCTACGAG. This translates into CSALLAGRSYE. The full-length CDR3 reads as CSALLAGRSYEQYF.

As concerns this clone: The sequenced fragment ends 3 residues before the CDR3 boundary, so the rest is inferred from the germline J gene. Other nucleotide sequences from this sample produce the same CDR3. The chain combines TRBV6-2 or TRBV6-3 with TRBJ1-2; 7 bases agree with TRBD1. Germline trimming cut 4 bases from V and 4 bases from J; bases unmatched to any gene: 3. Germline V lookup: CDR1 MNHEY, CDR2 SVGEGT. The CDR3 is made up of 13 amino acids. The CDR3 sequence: CASSLTGLYGYTF. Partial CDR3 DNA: TGTGCCAGCAGTTTGACAGGGCTCTATGGC.

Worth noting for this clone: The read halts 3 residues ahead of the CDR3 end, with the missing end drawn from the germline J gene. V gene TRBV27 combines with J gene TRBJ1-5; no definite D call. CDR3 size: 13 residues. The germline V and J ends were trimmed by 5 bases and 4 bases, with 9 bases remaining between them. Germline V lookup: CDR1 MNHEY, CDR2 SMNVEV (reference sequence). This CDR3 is CASSPLSNQPQHF. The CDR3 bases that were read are TGTGCCAGCAGTCCTCTATCGAATCAGCCC.

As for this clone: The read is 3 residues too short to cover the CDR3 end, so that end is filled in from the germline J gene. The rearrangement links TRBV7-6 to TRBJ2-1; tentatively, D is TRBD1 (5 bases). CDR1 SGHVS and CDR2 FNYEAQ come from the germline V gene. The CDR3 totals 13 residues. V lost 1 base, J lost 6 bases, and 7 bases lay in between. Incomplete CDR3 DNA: TGTGCCAGCAGCTTAGGGACACCCAATGAG. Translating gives CASSLGTPNE. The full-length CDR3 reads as CASSLGTPNEQFF.

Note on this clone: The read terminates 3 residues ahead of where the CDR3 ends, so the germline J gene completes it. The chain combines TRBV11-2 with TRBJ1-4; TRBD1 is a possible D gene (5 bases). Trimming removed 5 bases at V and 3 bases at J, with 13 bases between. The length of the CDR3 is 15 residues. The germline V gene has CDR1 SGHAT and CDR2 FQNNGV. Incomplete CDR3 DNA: TGTGCCAGCAGCCTCTCAGGGAGGGCTAATGAAAAA. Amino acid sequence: CASSLSGRANEK. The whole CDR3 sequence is CASSLSGRANEKLFF. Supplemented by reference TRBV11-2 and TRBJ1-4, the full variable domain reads EAGVAQSPRYKIIEKRQSVAFWCNPISGHATLYWYQQILGQGPKLLIQFQNNGVVDDSQLPKDRFSAERLKGVDSTLKIQPAKLEDSAVYLCASSLSGRANEKLFFGSGTQLSVL.